This section outlines one TCR beta chain sequence together with its context. Antigen: not known. These data belong to a study of CD8+ T cells in alopecia areata. Findings and caveats of the study: Sequences from scalp samples also cover resident alphabeta T cells of normal skin. Tofacitinib significantly reduced both scalp clonality and expanded CD8+ clones among the top 100. As there was one nonresponder, how baseline CD8+ expansion relates to response remains uncertain.

Trimming pared 3 bases from V and 2 bases from J, leaving 7 bases between. The CDR3 consists of 13 residues. Germline assignment: CDR1 KGHSH and CDR2 LQKENI. Reverse transcription of extracted RNA yielded cDNA, which provided the sequencing template. Sequencing used immunoSEQ multiplex PCR; TCRdb keeps in-frame clones, though not all of them. The table has approximately 4,600 clones, 60% seen once. Treatment defined: oral pan-JAK inhibitor, 5-10 mg twice daily. The study team obtained lesional scalp punch biopsies and peripheral blood from alopecia areata patients. This sequence was found in a human donor with alopecia areata. Specimen: skin, collected at roughly week 36, from a patient treated with tofacitinib. The chain combines TRBV18 with TRBJ1-2; D gene uncertain. The CDR3, as DNA: TGTGCCAGCTCACCCAAGGAAAACTATGGCTACACCTTC. Residues: CASSPKENYGYTF.